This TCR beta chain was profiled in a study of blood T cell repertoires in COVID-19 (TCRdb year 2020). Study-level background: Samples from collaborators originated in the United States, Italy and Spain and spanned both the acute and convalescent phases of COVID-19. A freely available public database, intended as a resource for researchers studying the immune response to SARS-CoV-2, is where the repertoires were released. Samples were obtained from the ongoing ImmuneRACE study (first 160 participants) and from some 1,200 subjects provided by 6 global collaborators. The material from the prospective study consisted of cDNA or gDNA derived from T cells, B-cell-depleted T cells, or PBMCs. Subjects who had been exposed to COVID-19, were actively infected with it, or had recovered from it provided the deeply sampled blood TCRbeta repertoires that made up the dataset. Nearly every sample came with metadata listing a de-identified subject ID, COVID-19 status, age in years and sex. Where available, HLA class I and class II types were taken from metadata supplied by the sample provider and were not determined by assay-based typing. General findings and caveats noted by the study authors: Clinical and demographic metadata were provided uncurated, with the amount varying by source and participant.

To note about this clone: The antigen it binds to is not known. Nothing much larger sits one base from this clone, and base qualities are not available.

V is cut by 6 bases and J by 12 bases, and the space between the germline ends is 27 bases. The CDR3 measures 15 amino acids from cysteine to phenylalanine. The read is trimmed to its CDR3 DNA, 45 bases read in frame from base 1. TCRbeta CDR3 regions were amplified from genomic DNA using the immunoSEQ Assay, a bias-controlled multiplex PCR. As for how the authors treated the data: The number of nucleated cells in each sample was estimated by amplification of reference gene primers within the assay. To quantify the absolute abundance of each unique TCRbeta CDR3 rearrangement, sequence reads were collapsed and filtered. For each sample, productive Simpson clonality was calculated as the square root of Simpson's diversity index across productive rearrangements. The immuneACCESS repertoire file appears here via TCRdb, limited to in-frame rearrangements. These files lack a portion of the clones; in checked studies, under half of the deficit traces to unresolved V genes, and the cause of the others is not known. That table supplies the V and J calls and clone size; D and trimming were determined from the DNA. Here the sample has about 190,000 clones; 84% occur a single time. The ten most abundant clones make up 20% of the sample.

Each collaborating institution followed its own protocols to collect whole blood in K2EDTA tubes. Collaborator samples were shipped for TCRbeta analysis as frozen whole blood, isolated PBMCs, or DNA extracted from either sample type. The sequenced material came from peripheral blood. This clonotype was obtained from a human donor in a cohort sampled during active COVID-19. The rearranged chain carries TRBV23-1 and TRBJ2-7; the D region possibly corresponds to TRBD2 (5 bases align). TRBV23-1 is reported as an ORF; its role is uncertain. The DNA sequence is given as TGCGCCAGCAGCCAAGGGAGTCCCGGGAACTTTTTTCGGTACTTC. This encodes CASSQGSPGNFFRYF.